This is a list of T cell receptor beta chains from one sample in a study of PD-L1 blockade in urothelial cancer. Method: immunoSEQ multiplex PCR; TCRdb's copy keeps in-frame clones and lacks some. The profile covers 95,000 to 100,000 clones, with around 87% appearing a single time and roughly 2% taken by the ten largest. Sequenced here: PBMCs, sampled around atezolizumab (anti-PD-L1) treatment. The source of these receptors is a man between 60 and 70 years old with urothelial cancer. The CDR3 runs from the conserved cysteine through the conserved F or W. The order of the fields is V gene, J gene, CDR3 protein.

TRBV28	TRBJ2-3	CASSSSPGSSTDTQYF
TRBV15	TRBJ1-2	CATSRVEDRDSYGYTF
TRBV18	TRBJ2-5	CASSLQGSYQETQYF
TRBV5-1	TRBJ2-3	CASSLSGEVRTDTQYF
TRBV19	TRBJ1-1	CASSSNSLNTEAFF
TRBV30	TRBJ2-7	CAWSGQGTYEQYF
TRBV9	TRBJ2-1	CASSVGTSGGAYSFF
TRBV27	TRBJ2-7	CASSRTLPGYEQYF
TRBV11-2	TRBJ2-3	CASSLQTSGRTDTQYF
TRBV2	TRBJ2-5	CASSEALAVGETQYF
TRBV13	TRBJ2-1	CASSLSWLAGTYNEQFF